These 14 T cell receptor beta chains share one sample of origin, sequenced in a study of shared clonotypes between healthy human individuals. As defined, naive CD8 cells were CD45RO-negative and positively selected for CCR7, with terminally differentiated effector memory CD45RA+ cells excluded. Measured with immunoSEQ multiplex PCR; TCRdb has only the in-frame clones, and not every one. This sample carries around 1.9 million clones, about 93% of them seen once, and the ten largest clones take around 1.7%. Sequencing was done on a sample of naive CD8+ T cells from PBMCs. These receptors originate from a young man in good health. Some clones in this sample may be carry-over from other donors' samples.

The CDR3 is CASSPRWGDRTATNEKLFF. The CDR3 DNA is TGTGCCAGCAGCCCCCGTTGGGGAGACAGGACAGCAACTAATGAAAAACTGTTTTTT. V usage is TRBV9 and J usage is TRBJ1-4; D is possibly TRBD1 (6 bases). The CDR3 spans 19 residues. Germline V gives CDR1 SGDLS, CDR2 YYNGEE. Trimming shortened V by 4 bases and J by 0 bases, and 22 bases separated the two germline ends.

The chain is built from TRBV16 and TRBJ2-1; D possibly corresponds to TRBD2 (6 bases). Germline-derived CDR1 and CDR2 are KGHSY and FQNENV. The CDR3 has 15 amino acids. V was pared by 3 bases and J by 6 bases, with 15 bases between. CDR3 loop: CASSHATTSTNEQFF. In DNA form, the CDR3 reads TGTGCCAGCAGCCACGCGACGACTAGTACCAATGAGCAGTTCTTC.

CDR3 residues: CASSQPGFRWNEQFF. In DNA, the CDR3 is TGTGCCAGCAGCCAACCGGGTTTCCGGTGGAATGAGCAGTTCTTC. This chain links TRBV28 with TRBJ2-1; no reliable D call. The germline V gene encodes CDR1 MDHEN and CDR2 SYDVKM. The CDR3 has 15 residues. Trimming removed 6 bases from V and 7 bases from J, with 19 bases in between.

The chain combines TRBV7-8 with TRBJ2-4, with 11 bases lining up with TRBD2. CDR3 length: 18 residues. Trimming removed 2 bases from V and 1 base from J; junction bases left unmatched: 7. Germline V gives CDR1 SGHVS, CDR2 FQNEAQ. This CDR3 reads CASSLLAGGPRAKNIQYF. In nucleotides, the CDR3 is TGTGCCAGCAGCTTACTAGCGGGAGGCCCTAGGGCCAAAAACATTCAGTACTTC. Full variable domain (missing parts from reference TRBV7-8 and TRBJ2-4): GAGVSQSPRYKVAKRGQDVALRCDPISGHVSLFWYQQALGQGPEFLTYFQNEAQLDKSGLPSDRFFAERPEGSVSTLKIQRTQQEDSAVYLCASSLLAGGPRAKNIQYFGAGTRLSVL.

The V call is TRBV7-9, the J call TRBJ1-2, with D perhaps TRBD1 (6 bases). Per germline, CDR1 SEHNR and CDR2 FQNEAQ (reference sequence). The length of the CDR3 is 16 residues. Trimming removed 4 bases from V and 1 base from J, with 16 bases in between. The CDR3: CASSSYRTEVNYGYTF. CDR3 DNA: TGTGCCAGCAGCTCCTATAGGACAGAGGTTAACTATGGCTACACCTTC.

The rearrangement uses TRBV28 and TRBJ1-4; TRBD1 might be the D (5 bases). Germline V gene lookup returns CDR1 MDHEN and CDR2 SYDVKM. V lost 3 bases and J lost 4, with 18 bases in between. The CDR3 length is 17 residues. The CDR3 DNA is TGTGCCAGCAGTTTTGGGGTTCGGGGGAGAGATAATGAAAAACTGTTTTTT. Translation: CASSFGVRGRDNEKLFF.

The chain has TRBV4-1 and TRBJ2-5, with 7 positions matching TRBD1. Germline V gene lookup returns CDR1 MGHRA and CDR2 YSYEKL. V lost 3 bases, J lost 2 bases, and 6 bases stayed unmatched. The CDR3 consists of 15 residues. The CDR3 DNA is TGCGCCAGCAGCCAGAGACAGGGAAGACAAGAGACCCAGTACTTC. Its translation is CASSQRQGRQETQYF.

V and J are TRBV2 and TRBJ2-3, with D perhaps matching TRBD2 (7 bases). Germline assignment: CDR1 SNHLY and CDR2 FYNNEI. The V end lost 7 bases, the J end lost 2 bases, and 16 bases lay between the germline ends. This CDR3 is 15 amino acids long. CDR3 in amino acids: CASNSRGADTDTQYF. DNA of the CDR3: TGTGCCAGCAATTCTCGGGGGGCAGACACAGATACGCAGTATTTT.

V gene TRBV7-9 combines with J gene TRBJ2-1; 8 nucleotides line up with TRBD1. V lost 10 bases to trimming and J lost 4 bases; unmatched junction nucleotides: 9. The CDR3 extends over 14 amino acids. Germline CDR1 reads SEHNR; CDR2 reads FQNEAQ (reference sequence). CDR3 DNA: TGTGCCACCCAGGGGGCCTCCCGATACAATGAGCAGTTCTTC. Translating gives CATQGASRYNEQFF.

Written as DNA, the CDR3 is TGTGCCAGCGCCTCCCGAGGGCAGGATCAGTACTTC. Its translation is CASASRGQDQYF. The chain links TRBV5-5 to TRBJ2-7; D possibly corresponds to TRBD2 (5 bases). The CDR3 spans 12 residues. Trimming took 7 bases from V and 10 from J, leaving 18 bases between them. The germline V gene has CDR1 SGHKS and CDR2 YYEKEE (reference sequence).

CDR3 in DNA: TGCGCCAGCAGCTTGTCGGGGATAGACAGCAATCAGCCCCAGCATTTT. Protein sequence: CASSLSGIDSNQPQHF. The chain links TRBV5-1 to TRBJ1-5; D gene unclear. V dropped 1 base and J dropped 1 base, with 12 bases sitting between them. Germline lookup yields CDR1 SGHRS and CDR2 YFSETQ. The length of the CDR3 is 16 residues. Full variable domain (outside the CDR3, taken from reference TRBV5-1 and TRBJ1-5): KAGVTQTPRYLIKTRGQQVTLSCSPISGHRSVSWYQQTPGQGLQFLFEYFSETQRNKGNFPGRFSGRQFSNSRSEMNVSTLELGDSALYLCASSLSGIDSNQPQHFGDGTRLSIL.

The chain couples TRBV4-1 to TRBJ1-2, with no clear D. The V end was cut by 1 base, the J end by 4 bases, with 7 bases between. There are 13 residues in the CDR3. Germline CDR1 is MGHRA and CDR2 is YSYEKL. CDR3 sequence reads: CASSQAASYGYTF. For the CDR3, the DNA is TGCGCCAGCAGCCAAGCGGCCTCCTATGGCTACACCTTC.

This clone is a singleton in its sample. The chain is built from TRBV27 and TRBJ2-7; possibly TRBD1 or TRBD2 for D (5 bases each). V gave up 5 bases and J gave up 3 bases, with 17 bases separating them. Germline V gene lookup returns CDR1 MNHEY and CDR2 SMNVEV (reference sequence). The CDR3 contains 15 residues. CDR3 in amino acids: CASSLAGTTHYEQYF. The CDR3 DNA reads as TGTGCCAGCAGTCTAGCAGGGACCACCCACTACGAGCAGTACTTC.

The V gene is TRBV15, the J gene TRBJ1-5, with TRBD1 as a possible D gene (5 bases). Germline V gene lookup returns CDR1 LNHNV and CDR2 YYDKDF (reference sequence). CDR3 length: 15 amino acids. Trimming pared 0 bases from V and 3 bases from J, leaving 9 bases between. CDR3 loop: CATSREAGLNQPQHF. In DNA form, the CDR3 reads TGTGCCACCAGCAGAGAGGCGGGACTCAATCAGCCCCAGCATTTT.